Below, 27 T cell receptor beta chains from the same sample are listed, as sequenced in a study of CD8 T cells in Susac syndrome. An input of 0.5 to 1 ug of RNA was subjected to reverse transcription using random hexamers. TCRdb fed the immunoSEQ multiplex PCR reads into MiXCR, producing one record per CDR3 protein. The repertoire has about 190,000 distinct CDR3 sequences, around 95% of them found once; the top ten carry around 0.096%. Sequencing was done on a sample of CD4+ T cells from PBMCs. These receptors all come from a human donor with Susac syndrome.

This clonotype was observed once. V and J are TRBV25-1 and TRBJ2-1; 7 nucleotides align to TRBD1. The V and J ends lost 3 bases and 10 bases, in that order; junction bases with no gene match: 6. The germline gives CDR1 MGHDK, CDR2 SYGVNS. The CDR3 sequence is 13 residues long. Written as DNA, the CDR3 is TGTGCCAGCAGTGAGAGGGGGCCAATCGAGCAGTTCTTC. Its protein product is CASSERGPIEQFF.

The gene calls are TRBV12-3 or TRBV12-4 and TRBJ2-5, with D uncertain. The germline V and J ends were trimmed by 2 bases and 7 bases, with 8 bases remaining between them. There are 12 residues in the CDR3. The CDR3 region has the DNA TGTGCCAGCAGTTTACGGCCAGGGACCCAGTACTTC. Translating it yields CASSLRPGTQYF.

The V call is TRBV20-1, the J call TRBJ2-7, with D hard to call. The CDR3 runs to 15 residues. With 6 bases removed from V and 2 bases from J, the gap between germline ends came to 20 bases. The germline gives CDR1 DFQATT, CDR2 SNEGSKA (reference sequence). In nucleotides, the CDR3 is TGCAGTGCGAGTAGTTCCTATCTTAGTCCCTACGAGCAGTACTTC. Translation gives CSASSSYLSPYEQYF.

V gene TRBV7-2 combines with J gene TRBJ1-1; D gene unclear. The CDR3 sequence is 15 residues long. V lost 1 base and J 0 bases, leaving 9 bases between the germline ends. CDR1 and CDR2 (germline): SGHTA, FQGNSA. The CDR3 nucleotides are TGTGCCAGCAGCTTAGAGGCTCTCATGAACACTGAAGCTTTCTTT. Translated: CASSLEALMNTEAFF.

This chain joins TRBV11-3 and TRBJ2-5; tentatively, D is TRBD2 (6 bases). CDR3 size: 13 residues. Germline lookup yields CDR1 SGHNT and CDR2 YENEEA. Trimming pared 5 bases from V and 3 bases from J, leaving 10 bases between. CDR3 in amino acids: CASSRGAEETQYF. In DNA, the CDR3 is TGTGCCAGCAGCCGCGGGGCAGAAGAGACCCAGTACTTC.

The genes are TRBV20-1 and TRBJ2-7; D may correspond to TRBD1 or TRBD2 (6 bases each). Per germline, CDR1 DFQATT and CDR2 SNEGSKA (reference sequence). Trimming pared 7 bases from V and 4 bases from J, leaving 17 bases between. The CDR3 contains 13 residues. The CDR3 coding sequence is TGCAGTGTAACTAGGGGGGCCAGGTACGAGCAGTACTTC. The encoded protein is CSVTRGARYEQYF.

The chain couples TRBV25-1 to TRBJ1-1, with unresolved D. Trimming took off 6 bases at V and 3 bases at J, with 11 bases between the two ends. The germline CDR1 and CDR2 sequences are MGHDK and SYGVNS. This CDR3 is 13 amino acids long. CDR3 in amino acids: CASREGRDTEAFF. The CDR3, as DNA: TGTGCCAGCAGGGAAGGACGGGACACTGAAGCTTTCTTT.

As to this clonotype: One end of the junction is discordant with germline, which a read error may explain. The chain has TRBV3-1 and TRBJ2-4, with D uncertain. Germline V gives CDR1 LGHDT, CDR2 YNNKEL (reference sequence). The CDR3 runs to 12 residues. The CDR3 region has the DNA TGTGCCAGCAGCCAGGGTCCAGCGCTACAGCACTTC. Its protein is CASSQGPALQHF.

With respect to this clonotype: One end of the junction does not line up with germline, which may come from a read error. The chain employs TRBV27 and TRBJ2-7, with D possibly called TRBD1 or TRBD2 (5 bases each). The CDR3 is 15 residues long. Germline V lookup: CDR1 MNHEY, CDR2 SMNVEV (reference sequence). Here the CDR3 DNA reads TGTGCCAGCAGTCTATCCGGGACGGCCCCCTACGAGCAGTACTTC. It specifies CASSLSGTAPYEQYF.

This clonotype was observed once. V usage is TRBV6-2 or TRBV6-3 and J usage is TRBJ2-5; D not resolved. The germline V gene encodes CDR1 MNHEY and CDR2 SVGEGT. The length of the CDR3 is 11 residues. V dropped 2 bases and J dropped 5 bases, with 3 bases sitting between them. The CDR3 coding sequence is TGTGCCAGCAGTTACCCGGAGACCCAGTACTTC. Amino acid sequence: CASSYPETQYF.

Only one count was recorded for this clonotype. This rearrangement joins TRBV29-1 to TRBJ2-5, with D perhaps TRBD1 (5 bases). CDR1 is SQVTM, CDR2 ANQGSEA, per germline. Deletions cut 6 bases from V and 1 base from J, with 12 bases between. This CDR3 has 13 residues. CDR3 loop: CSVGTGPQETQYF. CDR3 coding DNA: TGCAGCGTAGGAACAGGCCCCCAAGAGACCCAGTACTTC.

This chain connects TRBV4-1 to TRBJ2-2, with 8 bases fitting TRBD2. Germline CDR1 MGHRA, CDR2 YSYEKL. V lost 1 base and J lost 3; bases outside the gene matches: 7. The CDR3 contains 17 residues. The CDR3 is CASSQGGRGGYTGELFF. The CDR3 region has the DNA TGCGCCAGCAGCCAAGGGGGACGGGGGGGATACACCGGGGAGCTGTTTTTT.

The genes are TRBV5-1 and TRBJ2-7; D possibly uses TRBD1 or TRBD2 (5 bases each). V gave up 4 bases and J gave up 3 bases, with 14 bases separating them. Germline V gene lookup returns CDR1 SGHRS and CDR2 YFSETQ. This CDR3 is 14 amino acids long. CDR3 region: CASSTPGPDYEQYF. In nucleotides, the CDR3 is TGCGCCAGCAGCACCCCGGGACCGGACTACGAGCAGTACTTC. Variable domain in full (rest from reference TRBV5-1 and TRBJ2-7): KAGVTQTPRYLIKTRGQQVTLSCSPISGHRSVSWYQQTPGQGLQFLFEYFSETQRNKGNFPGRFSGRQFSNSRSEMNVSTLELGDSALYLCASSTPGPDYEQYFGPGTRLTVT.

The chain carries TRBV11-1 and TRBJ1-1; D not resolved. Germline-derived CDR1 and CDR2 are SGHAT and FQDESV (reference sequence). V lost 3 bases and J lost 5, with 13 bases in between. The CDR3 has 14 residues. CDR3 coding DNA: TGTGCCAGCAGCTTGGGCGTTGGGGAAACTGAAGCTTTCTTT. Its protein is CASSLGVGETEAFF.

The chain is built from TRBV30 and TRBJ2-3; D uncertain. V lost 2 bases to trimming and J lost 0 bases, with 12 bases between them. The CDR3 is 15 residues long. Germline values: CDR1 GTSNPN, CDR2 SVGIG (reference sequence). CDR3 bases: TGTGCCTGGAGTAATGACGGCGCTAGCACAGATACGCAGTATTTT. Protein: CAWSNDGASTDTQYF.

This chain joins TRBV18 and TRBJ1-1; D gene ambiguous. The CDR3 covers 13 residues. V lost 2 bases to trimming and J lost 3 bases, with 7 bases between them. The germline V gene encodes CDR1 KGHSH and CDR2 LQKENI. This CDR3 is CASSPSRDTEAFF. Here the CDR3 DNA reads TGTGCCAGCTCACCATCTAGGGACACTGAAGCTTTCTTT.

This sequence joins TRBV10-3 and TRBJ2-7, with 8 nucleotides matching TRBD1. This CDR3 contains 15 residues. Germline CDR1 is ENHRY and CDR2 is SYGVKD. The ends lost 2 bases at V and 6 bases at J; junction bases unmatched: 9. CDR3 in amino acids: CAISEPMQGAGEQYF. The CDR3 DNA is TGTGCCATCAGTGAGCCGATGCAGGGGGCAGGCGAGCAGTACTTC.

The J gene is TRBJ1-5, the V gene TRBV2; unclear D gene. The CDR3 has 12 residues. Germline V gives CDR1 SNHLY, CDR2 FYNNEI. With 7 bases removed from V and 2 bases from J, the gap between germline ends came to 6 bases. The CDR3 sequence: CASTPGNQPQHF. The CDR3, as DNA: TGTGCCAGCACTCCCGGCAATCAGCCCCAGCATTTT.

In DNA form, the CDR3 reads TGCAGCGTTGAGGCAGGGTACACCGGGGAGCTGTTTTTT. Its protein is CSVEAGYTGELFF. V and J are TRBV29-1 and TRBJ2-2, with a weak D call TRBD1 (5 bases). V gave up 3 bases and J gave up 3 bases, with 8 bases separating them. Per germline, CDR1 SQVTM and CDR2 ANQGSEA. There are 13 residues in the CDR3.

There are a few counts of this clonotype. This chain links TRBV7-9 with TRBJ1-2; no clear D. This CDR3 has 12 amino acids. The V and J ends lost 0 bases and 8 bases respectively, with 7 bases between them. CDR1 is SEHNR and CDR2 is FQNEAQ in the germline V gene (reference sequence). The CDR3 is CASSLAGSGYTF. CDR3 bases: TGTGCCAGCAGCTTAGCAGGGAGCGGCTACACCTTC.

The rearrangement links TRBV30 to TRBJ1-1; the D gene is possibly TRBD1 (6 bases). CDR3 length: 15 amino acids. Per the germline V gene, CDR1 is GTSNPN and CDR2 is SVGIG (reference sequence). V gave up 3 bases and J gave up 1 base, with 15 bases separating them. This CDR3 is CAWRGHSDGNTEAFF. The CDR3, as DNA: TGTGCCTGGAGGGGACACTCGGACGGGAACACTGAAGCTTTCTTT.

The chain recombines TRBV27 with TRBJ1-2, with 10 bases matching TRBD1. Germline V gene sequence: CDR1 MNHEY, CDR2 SMNVEV (reference sequence). CDR3 length: 14 amino acids. V trimming: 8 bases; J trimming: 7 bases; junction bases outside the gene matches: 10. For the CDR3, the DNA is TGTGCCAGCCGGGACAGGGGATCGTATAGTGGCTACACCTTC. This sequence encodes CASRDRGSYSGYTF.

The chain carries TRBV4-1 and TRBJ2-1; D is uncertain. V dropped 0 bases and J dropped 6 bases, with 3 bases sitting between them. The CDR3 is 12 amino acids. Germline V gene lookup returns CDR1 MGHRA and CDR2 YSYEKL. CDR3 nucleotide sequence: TGCGCCAGCAGCCAAGATGTCAATGAGCAGTTCTTC. Residues: CASSQDVNEQFF.

This rearrangement joins TRBV28 to TRBJ2-1, with D perhaps TRBD1 (5 bases). Trimming left V 3 bases short and J 3 bases short, with 12 bases between. Germline CDR1 is MDHEN and CDR2 is SYDVKM. The CDR3 totals 15 residues. The CDR3 region is CASSLARDYYNEQFF. The CDR3, as DNA: TGTGCCAGCAGTTTGGCCAGGGATTACTACAATGAGCAGTTCTTC.

CDR3 nucleotide sequence: TGCAGCGTTGGAGAGACAGCGGTTTCCCAGCATTTT. Translated, it gives CSVGETAVSQHF. This chain uses TRBV29-1 with TRBJ1-5; D possibly corresponds to TRBD1 (5 bases). V lost 4 bases and J lost 11, with 15 bases in between. Germline CDR1 and CDR2: SQVTM and ANQGSEA. CDR3 length: 12 residues.

The V gene is TRBV20-1, the J gene TRBJ1-6; tentative D call: TRBD1 (6 bases). Germline V lookup: CDR1 DFQATT, CDR2 SNEGSKA (reference sequence). Trimming took off 3 bases at V and 9 bases at J, with 24 bases between the two ends. The CDR3 contains 17 residues. CDR3 region: CSASRGDIGGEFSPLHF. In DNA, the CDR3 is TGCAGTGCTAGCCGGGGGGACATCGGAGGGGAATTTTCACCCCTCCACTTT.

CDR3 coding DNA: TGCAGCGGCGAGATTGGCACGCAGTATTTT. It codes for CSGEIGTQYF. J is TRBJ2-3 and V is TRBV29-1; the D is unclear. In germline, CDR1 is SQVTM, CDR2 ANQGSEA. V was trimmed by 7 bases and J by 9 bases, leaving 11 bases between them. The CDR3 has 10 residues.